This T cell receptor (beta chain) was found in a study of OX40 agonist ivuxolimab in advanced cancers. This CDR3 is 13 amino acids long. The germline V gene has CDR1 SGHRS and CDR2 YFSETQ. V lost 0 bases and J 2 bases, leaving 6 bases between the germline ends. The table came from immunoSEQ multiplex PCR; TCRdb's copy has only in-frame clones and leaves some out. The sample holds approximately 40,000 clones, 65% to 90% seen once. The chain links TRBV5-1 to TRBJ2-7; D gene uncertain. The input for sequencing was CD4+ or CD8+ T cells sorted from blood, taken in a trial of the OX40 agonist ivuxolimab. This sequence was found in an adult with an advanced solid tumor such as melanoma, head and neck, liver or kidney cancer. DNA for the CDR3: TGCGCCAGCAGCTTGGTCATCCCCTACGAGCAGTACTTC. Translation: CASSLVIPYEQYF. The full variable domain, with the rest looked up from reference TRBV5-1 and TRBJ2-7, is KAGVTQTPRYLIKTRGQQVTLSCSPISGHRSVSWYQQTPGQGLQFLFEYFSETQRNKGNFPGRFSGRQFSNSRSEMNVSTLELGDSALYLCASSLVIPYEQYFGPGTRLTVT.